The 20 T cell receptor beta chains below were found in one sample sequenced in a study of blood T cell repertoires in COVID-19. Sequencing used immunoSEQ multiplex PCR; TCRdb keeps in-frame clones, though not all of them. The data show 200,000 to 300,000 clones, with around nine tenths seen just once and about 7.6% held by the top ten. The sample was peripheral blood. These TCRs come from a woman aged 65 to 85 with active or convalescent COVID-19.

The V call is TRBV10-1, the J call TRBJ2-6, with no clear D. This CDR3 has 15 residues. Germline V gene data show CDR1 as WNHNN and CDR2 as SYGVQD (reference sequence). Trimming stripped 8 bases from V and 2 bases from J, with 13 bases between. CDR3 nucleotides: TGCGCCAGCCCCCCGTTTTTTCCTGGGGCCAACGTCCTGACTTTC. Translated: CASPPFFPGANVLTF.

V usage is TRBV19 and J usage is TRBJ2-2, with D possibly being TRBD2 (6 bases). Per germline, CDR1 LNHDA and CDR2 SQIVND (reference sequence). Trimming left V 7 bases short and J 5 bases short, with 17 bases between. CDR3 length: 15 amino acids. Here the CDR3 reads CASTTGRRLTGELFF. CDR3 in DNA: TGTGCCAGTACCACTGGGAGGCGACTTACCGGGGAGCTGTTTTTT.

The rearrangement links TRBV7-2 to TRBJ2-4, with 8 bases fitting TRBD1. Germline V lookup: CDR1 SGHTA, CDR2 FQGNSA. The CDR3 is 15 residues long. V shed 8 bases, J shed 0 bases, and the junction held 6 bases outside the gene matches. For the CDR3, the DNA is TGTGCCAGCGGGACAGGTCCCTCAGCCAAAAACATTCAGTACTTC. It yields the protein CASGTGPSAKNIQYF.

The gene calls are TRBV10-3 and TRBJ1-5; 7 positions agree with TRBD1. CDR1 ENHRY and CDR2 SYGVKD come from the germline V gene. V was pared by 6 bases and J by 4 bases, with 0 bases of the junction left unmatched. The CDR3 has 12 amino acids. The CDR3 DNA follows: TGTGCCATCAGACAGGGGAATCAGCCCCAGCATTTT. Amino acid sequence: CAIRQGNQPQHF.

The V gene is TRBV29-1, the J gene TRBJ2-7; TRBD1 matches 8 bases. The CDR3 is 13 residues long. Per the germline V gene, CDR1 is SQVTM and CDR2 is ANQGSEA. With 6 bases clipped from V and 6 bases from J, the junction kept 10 bases outside the gene matches. The CDR3 DNA sequence: TGCAGCGTGGGAGACAGGGGAAGGAGCGAGCAGTACTTC. Protein product: CSVGDRGRSEQYF.

The chain recombines TRBV7-2 with TRBJ2-5; 7 bases are shared with TRBD2. V dropped 5 bases and J dropped 2; count of bases not matched to a gene: 11. This CDR3 comprises 16 residues. CDR1 and CDR2 (germline): SGHTA, FQGNSA. CDR3 DNA sequence: TGTGCCAGCAGCAGCGGGGCAGGGATGGGTCAAGAGACCCAGTACTTC. This sequence encodes CASSSGAGMGQETQYF.

The chain has TRBV27 and TRBJ1-2; D ambiguous. The CDR3 is made up of 14 amino acids. The germline V gene has CDR1 MNHEY and CDR2 SMNVEV (reference sequence). The V end lost 3 bases, the J end lost 6 bases, and 14 bases lay between the germline ends. CDR3 loop: CASSLRTRVDGYTF. In nucleotides, the CDR3 is TGTGCCAGCAGTTTGAGGACTCGGGTCGATGGCTACACCTTC.

The table lists this clone with a count of one. V and J are TRBV12-5 and TRBJ1-5; a weak D match, TRBD1 (5 bases). There are 16 residues in the CDR3. Trimming took 3 bases from V and 0 from J, leaving 12 bases between them. Looked up from germline, CDR1 is LGHNT and CDR2 is FRNRAP. CDR3 DNA sequence: TGTGCTAGTGGTTTTAGTTGGGGGGATAGCAATCAGCCCCAGCATTTT. Translated: CASGFSWGDSNQPQHF. The full variable domain, rest sourced from reference TRBV12-5 and TRBJ1-5, is DARVTQTPRHKVTEMGQEVTMRCQPILGHNTVFWYRQTMMQGLELLAYFRNRAPLDDSGMPKDRFSAEMPDATLATLKIQPSEPRDSAVYFCASGFSWGDSNQPQHFGDGTRLSIL.

V and J are TRBV6-6 and TRBJ1-1, with 11 positions matching TRBD1. The V segment lost 1 base and the J segment 7 bases; nucleotides outside the gene matches: 2. Germline CDR1 is MNHNY and CDR2 is SVGAGI (reference sequence). This CDR3 contains 14 residues. The CDR3 protein is CASSYLDRGLEAFF. The CDR3 coding sequence is TGTGCCAGCAGTTACTTGGACAGGGGGCTTGAAGCTTTCTTT.

The table lists this clone with a count of one. V and J are TRBV18 and TRBJ2-1; no definite D call. In germline, CDR1 is KGHSH, CDR2 LQKENI. The CDR3 length is 11 residues. Between the trimmed V and J ends, which lost 3 bases and 9 bases, there was a span of 6 bases. In DNA, the CDR3 is TGTGCCAGCTCACCTATCCGTGAGCAGTTCTTC. Residues: CASSPIREQFF.

The chain recombines TRBV5-5 with TRBJ2-3, with 12 positions matching TRBD2. From germline, CDR1 is SGHKS and CDR2 YYEKEE (reference sequence). Unmatched junction bases numbered 8, after V lost 3 bases and J lost 0 bases. This CDR3 is built from 18 residues. This CDR3 is CASSSGTSGFLSTDTQYF. CDR3 coding DNA: TGTGCCAGCAGCTCCGGGACTAGCGGGTTCCTTAGCACAGATACGCAGTATTTT.

CDR3 residues: CAIRGHSNQPQHF. As DNA, the CDR3 is TGTGCCATCAGGGGGCATAGCAATCAGCCCCAGCATTTT. The chain is built from TRBV10-3 and TRBJ1-5, with D possibly matching TRBD1 (5 bases). This CDR3 has 13 residues. The V and J ends lost 6 bases and 0 bases respectively, with 6 bases between them. CDR1 is ENHRY, CDR2 SYGVKD, per germline.

This chain links TRBV10-3 with TRBJ2-2, with 7 bases matching TRBD2. V lost 7 bases and J lost 4; bases outside the gene matches: 9. CDR1 is ENHRY, CDR2 SYGVKD, per germline. This CDR3 contains 15 residues. In DNA form, the CDR3 reads TGTGCCATCAAGGAAGGACTAGGGAGCACCGGGGAGCTGTTTTTT. Encoded protein: CAIKEGLGSTGELFF.

This sequence joins TRBV27 and TRBJ2-1, with 7 bases that match TRBD2. V lost 3 bases and J lost 4; bases outside the gene matches: 6. CDR1 is MNHEY and CDR2 is SMNVEV in the germline V gene (reference sequence). CDR3 length: 15 amino acids. CDR3 DNA sequence: TGTGCCAGCAGTTTTGGGTGGGGGGGATACAATGAGCAGTTCTTC. It yields the protein CASSFGWGGYNEQFF.

V usage is TRBV5-8 and J usage is TRBJ1-3; TRBD1 matches 9 bases. The CDR3 contains 14 residues. The germline CDR1 and CDR2 sequences are SGHTS and YDEGEE. J gave up 5 bases and V 5 bases, and 5 bases lay outside the gene matches. The CDR3 region has the DNA TGTGCCAGCAGTCCGGACAGGGGAAGAAACACCATATATTTT. Amino acids: CASSPDRGRNTIYF.

This clone appeared once. This rearrangement joins TRBV18 to TRBJ2-7, with D maybe TRBD1 (6 bases). The ends were cut back, 3 bases at V and 3 bases at J, with 15 bases in the middle. Germline V gene lookup returns CDR1 KGHSH and CDR2 LQKENI. This CDR3 has 15 amino acids. This CDR3 is CASSPGRQVNYEQYF. In DNA form, the CDR3 reads TGTGCCAGCTCACCGGGAAGACAGGTGAACTACGAGCAGTACTTC.

This clone has only one observation. J is TRBJ2-7 and V is TRBV6-5; D is ambiguous. The germline gives CDR1 MNHEY, CDR2 SVGAGI. This CDR3 contains 11 residues. V was pared by 2 bases and J by 4 bases, with 3 bases between. Here the CDR3 DNA reads TGTGCCAGCAGTTACCTGTACGAGCAGTACTTC. Its translation is CASSYLYEQYF.

Turning to this clone: The same CDR3 is also encoded by other DNA sequences in this sample. This sequence joins TRBV6-5 and TRBJ2-5, with 8 positions matching TRBD1. Germline CDR1 and CDR2: MNHEY and SVGAGI. V gave up 7 bases and J gave up 4 bases; unmatched junction bases: 5. The CDR3 extends over 13 amino acids. CDR3 coding DNA: TGTGCCAGCACCGGGACAGGCCTAGAGACCCAGTACTTC. Translation gives CASTGTGLETQYF.

The chain employs TRBV15 and TRBJ2-7; 10 nucleotides line up with TRBD2. The trim removed 5 bases at V and 2 bases at J, leaving 3 bases unmatched. CDR3 length: 14 amino acids. Germline-derived CDR1 and CDR2 are LNHNV and YYDKDF (reference sequence). CDR3 coding DNA: TGTGCCACCAGCTCGACTAGCGGGCCCTACGAGCAGTACTTC. It encodes CATSSTSGPYEQYF.

The chain couples TRBV4-3 to TRBJ2-2; D may be TRBD1 (6 bases). Trimming shortened V by 0 bases and J by 4 bases, and 6 bases separated the two germline ends. CDR1 is LGHNA and CDR2 is YSLEER in the germline V gene. The CDR3 is made up of 14 amino acids. The CDR3 DNA reads TGCGCCAGCAGCCAAGAAGGGGGCACCGGGGAGCTGTTTTTT. Translation gives CASSQEGGTGELFF.